This record covers a single TCR beta chain. The data were taken from a study of cytomegalovirus exposure and HLA in healthy donors. The V gene's germline CDR1 is LNHDA and CDR2 SQIVND (reference sequence). The V end lost 7 bases, the J end lost 4 bases, and 15 bases lay between the germline ends. The CDR3 runs 14 residues. The study ran its PCR with 60 Vbeta and 13 Jbeta primers. Produced via immunoSEQ multiplex PCR; TCRdb's table is partial and in-frame only. The sample has roughly 170,000 clones; around 80% are singletons. These donors, healthy bone marrow donors, were studied. The V and J genes are TRBV19 and TRBJ2-3; D remains unclear. The TCR sequence derives from a woman aged 50 to 60 in good health and CMV-seropositive. The sequenced material came from PBMCs. Here the CDR3 DNA reads TGTGCCAGTATCCCTCTTAATGTAGCAGATACGCAGTATTTT. This codes for CASIPLNVADTQYF.